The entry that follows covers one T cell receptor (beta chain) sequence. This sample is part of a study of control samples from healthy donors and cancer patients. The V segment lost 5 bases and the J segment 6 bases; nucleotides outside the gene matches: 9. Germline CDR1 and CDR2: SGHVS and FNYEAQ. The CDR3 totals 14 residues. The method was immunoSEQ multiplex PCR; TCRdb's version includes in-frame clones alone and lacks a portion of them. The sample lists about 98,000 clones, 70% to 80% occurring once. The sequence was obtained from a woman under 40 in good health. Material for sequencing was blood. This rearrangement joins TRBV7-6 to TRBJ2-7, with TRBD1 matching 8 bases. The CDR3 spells CASSRGQGVFEQYF. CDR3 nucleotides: TGTGCCAGCAGCCGCGGACAGGGAGTTTTCGAGCAGTACTTC.